Listed below are T cell receptor beta chains from one sample, sequenced in a study of beta chain features in type 1 diabetes. Sequencing was performed with immunoSEQ multiplex PCR; in TCRdb, only in-frame clones are kept and a portion is missing. This table has some 410,000 clones, roughly 14% appearing once. The sequenced sample was naive CD4+ T cells from blood. These receptors all come from a man aged 25-45 years in good health. The CDR3 runs from the conserved cysteine through the conserved F or W. D genes are given only for firm matches. Rows may omit the clone size; those that give it use once, few, many or a size class.

clone_size	d_call	j_call	v_call	cdr3_nt	cdr3_aa
.	.	TRBJ2-3	TRBV18	TGTGCCAGCTCACCACGTCAAGCAGATACGCAGTATTTT	CASSPRQADTQYF
.	.	TRBJ2-1	TRBV6-5	TGTGCCAGCAGTTACTCCCTAGAGAATGAGCAGTTCTTC	CASSYSLENEQFF
.	.	TRBJ2-7	TRBV18	TGTGCCAGCTCACCCGGACTCACCTCCTACGAGCAGTACTTC	CASSPGLTSYEQYF
few	TRBD2	TRBJ2-6	TRBV7-9	TGTGCCAGCAGTCCCGGGGGGATTGGATGGAGCTCTGGGGCCAACGTCCTGACTTTC	CASSPGGIGWSSGANVLTF
few	TRBD1	TRBJ1-2	TRBV15	TGTGCCACCAGCAGAGACGCGGGACAGGTGGGCGGCTACACCTTC	CATSRDAGQVGGYTF
few	.	TRBJ2-3	TRBV29-1	TGCAGCGGGAGGGGTGGGACGGCTGGCCCAGATACGCAGTATTTT	CSGRGGTAGPDTQYF
.	TRBD1	TRBJ1-2	TRBV15	TGTGCCACCAGCAGAGTGGGGCAAGGGACAGGACCAGCTAACTATGGCTACACCTTC	CATSRVGQGTGPANYGYTF
.	.	TRBJ2-2	TRBV5-4	TGTGCCAGCAGCGCGGTGAATGGGCAGACTAACACCGGGGAGCTGTTTTTT	CASSAVNGQTNTGELFF
few	.	TRBJ2-5	TRBV5-1	TGCGCCAGCAGCCCCCCCGAGGAGACCCAGTACTTC	CASSPPEETQYF
few	TRBD2	TRBJ2-4	TRBV4-1	TGCGCCAGCAGCCAACGAAGCGGGGGGGCGTCAAACATTCAGTACTTC	CASSQRSGGASNIQYF
.	.	TRBJ1-1	TRBV15	TGTGCCACCAGCAAGACAGAGGGATCGCACACTGAAGCTTTCTTT	CATSKTEGSHTEAFF
.	TRBD2	TRBJ2-1	TRBV9	TGTGCCAGCAGCATTAGAGAGCGGGGGCATTCTAATGAGCAGTTCTTC	CASSIRERGHSNEQFF
few	.	TRBJ2-7	TRBV29-1	TGCAGCGTGGGGCAGTCCTACGAGCAGTACTTC	CSVGQSYEQYF
.	.	TRBJ1-4	TRBV15	TGTGCCACCAGCAGAGATCCTGGGGGTTTTGAAAAACTGTTTTTT	CATSRDPGGFEKLFF
once	.	TRBJ2-4	TRBV4-3	TGCGCCAGCAGCCAACTGCGCGGGACGGGCGGAAAAAACATTCAGTACTTC	CASSQLRGTGGKNIQYF